Below, 32 T cell receptor beta chains from the same sample are listed, as sequenced in a study of early T cells in non-severe SARS-CoV-2 infection. TCRdb used MiXCR to reprocess the 5' RACE reads, holding one entry per CDR3 protein. The table has about 70,000 distinct CDR3 sequences, about 14% seen once. Specimen: whole blood, collected at baseline. The receptors stem from an adult who was a healthcare worker with PCR-confirmed SARS-CoV-2 infection or an uninfected control (not recorded which).

Ten or more counts support this clonotype. The chain carries TRBV9 and TRBJ2-3; 7 nucleotides line up with TRBD1. Germline V gene data show CDR1 as SGDLS and CDR2 as YYNGEE. The CDR3 runs to 15 residues. V lost 3 bases to trimming and J lost 1 base; unmatched junction nucleotides: 5. The CDR3 bases are TGTGCCAGCAGCGCACGAGGGACAGGCACAGATACGCAGTATTTT. It translates to CASSARGTGTDTQYF.

This clonotype showed up just a few times. The chain joins TRBV7-9 to TRBJ1-4; D perhaps matches TRBD1 (5 bases). Trimming left V 1 base short and J 4 bases short, with 19 bases between. Germline V CDR1 and CDR2: SEHNR, FQNEAQ (reference sequence). The CDR3 covers 18 residues. The CDR3 reads CASSLGHAGTYLNEKLFF. The CDR3 DNA reads TGTGCCAGCAGCTTAGGCCACGCAGGGACGTACCTTAATGAAAAACTGTTTTTT.

This clonotype showed up many times. V gene TRBV5-1 combines with J gene TRBJ2-7; 7 positions agree with TRBD2. V lost 2 bases and J lost 5; bases outside the gene matches: 4. In germline, CDR1 is SGHRS, CDR2 YFSETQ. The CDR3 sequence is 13 residues long. This chain's CDR3 is CASSFWEGNEQYF. CDR3 DNA sequence: TGCGCCAGCAGCTTTTGGGAGGGGAACGAGCAGTACTTC.

The rearrangement joins TRBV18 to TRBJ2-3, with D tentatively TRBD1 (5 bases). This CDR3 contains 15 residues. Trimming removed 6 bases at V and 6 bases at J, with 19 bases between. Germline V gene sequence: CDR1 KGHSH, CDR2 LQKENI. The DNA for the CDR3 is TGTGCCAGCTCCCTCAGGGTCAGCAAGTTTGATACGCAGTATTTT. Its protein is CASSLRVSKFDTQYF.

The sample holds a few counts of this clonotype. The chain joins TRBV2 to TRBJ2-5; D is uncertain. V was shortened by 8 bases and J by 2 bases, with 15 bases between the two germline ends. Germline loops: CDR1 SNHLY, CDR2 FYNNEI. CDR3 length: 14 residues. CDR3 nucleotides: TGTGCCAGCGCCCCTCAACTGCGGCAAGAGACCCAGTACTTC. The encoded protein is CASAPQLRQETQYF.

The rearrangement uses TRBV7-2 and TRBJ2-4, with 9 bases matching TRBD1. V was clipped by 5 bases and J by 3 bases; unmatched bases: 5. From germline, CDR1 is SGHTA and CDR2 FQGNSA. The CDR3 is 15 residues long. The CDR3: CASSRDRAGKNIQYF. In DNA form, the CDR3 reads TGTGCCAGCAGCAGGGACAGGGCGGGCAAAAACATTCAGTACTTC.

This clonotype was recorded at least ten times. The chain recombines TRBV12-3 or TRBV12-4 with TRBJ2-3, with a weak D call TRBD2 (6 bases). The ends were cut back, 8 bases at V and 4 bases at J, with 7 bases in the middle. This CDR3 has 11 amino acids. The CDR3 DNA reads TGTGCCAGCCGCGGGGCAGATACGCAGTATTTT. This translates into CASRGADTQYF.

V gene TRBV11-1 combines with J gene TRBJ2-7, with 8 bases identical to TRBD2. The length of the CDR3 is 14 residues. V shed 4 bases and J 6 bases; nucleotides not matched to a gene: 8. The germline CDR1 and CDR2 sequences are SGHAT and FQDESV (reference sequence). CDR3 in DNA: TGTGCCAGCAGCTCCGAGGGACTAGGAGGCGAGCAGTACTTC. Its protein product is CASSSEGLGGEQYF.

This clonotype has a handful of counts. The CDR3 here is CASSYDRHTSVEQYF. The CDR3 DNA reads TGTGCCAGCAGCTACGACAGGCACACCTCCGTCGAGCAGTACTTC. This chain joins TRBV7-9 and TRBJ2-7; possibly TRBD1 for D (6 bases). V gave up 4 bases and J gave up 6 bases, with 19 bases separating them. Germline V lookup: CDR1 SEHNR, CDR2 FQNEAQ (reference sequence). This CDR3 spans 15 amino acids.

This clonotype was picked up many times. At one boundary the junction diverges from the germline segment, which might be a read error. The V and J genes are TRBV5-1 and TRBJ2-7; D is possibly TRBD1 (6 bases). The CDR3 runs 13 residues. CDR1 is SGHRS, CDR2 YFSETQ, per germline. The CDR3 coding sequence is TGTGCCAGCAGCTTGCAGGGGTCCTACGAGCAGTACTTC. Its protein is CASSLQGSYEQYF.

The chain couples TRBV14 to TRBJ2-1; 7 bases map to TRBD2. The CDR3 extends over 13 amino acids. J gave up 9 bases and V 6 bases, and 8 bases lay outside the gene matches. Germline assignment: CDR1 SGHDN and CDR2 FVKESK. The CDR3 DNA sequence: TGTGCCAGCAGTTCCCTGACTAGCACTGAGCAGTTCTTC. It encodes CASSSLTSTEQFF. Full variable domain (remainder filled in from reference TRBV14 and TRBJ2-1): EAGVTQFPSHSVIEKGQTVTLRCDPISGHDNLYWYRRVMGKEIKFLLHFVKESKQDESGMPNNRFLAERTGGTYSTLKVQPAELEDSGVYFCASSSLTSTEQFFGPGTRLTVL.

Many counts were recorded for this clonotype. The chain has TRBV28 and TRBJ2-7; D is undetermined. Per germline, CDR1 MDHEN and CDR2 SYDVKM. V was cut by 7 bases and J by 4 bases, with 11 bases left in between. The CDR3 contains 12 residues. The CDR3 region is CASTPSRYEQYF. The CDR3 bases are TGTGCCAGCACCCCTTCCAGATACGAGCAGTACTTC.

The V call is TRBV10-1, the J call TRBJ2-1; either TRBD1 or TRBD2 may supply D (5 bases each). Germline lookup yields CDR1 WNHNN and CDR2 SYGVQD (reference sequence). The CDR3 length is 12 residues. V dropped 4 bases and J dropped 12 bases, with 13 bases sitting between them. CDR3 sequence reads: CASSAGAGRQFF. CDR3 sequence (DNA): TGCGCCAGCAGTGCCGGGGCAGGGAGGCAGTTCTTC.

The chain joins TRBV6-2 or TRBV6-3 to TRBJ2-7; 8 nucleotides match TRBD1. Germline V gene data show CDR1 as MNHEY and CDR2 as SVGEGT. The CDR3 consists of 14 residues. Trimming at V came to 6 bases and at J to 0 bases, leaving 4 bases not matched to a gene. The DNA for the CDR3 is TGTGCCAGCAGCTGGGACAGGAGCTCCTACGAGCAGTACTTC. This translates into CASSWDRSSYEQYF.

This clonotype showed up just a few times. One junction end disagrees with the germline gene, perhaps due to a read error. CDR3 protein: CASSYYDEQFF. The CDR3 bases are TGTGCCAGCAGTTACTACGATGAGCAGTTCTTC. The rearrangement uses TRBV5-6 and TRBJ2-1, with D unresolved. The length of the CDR3 is 11 residues. The germline V gene has CDR1 SGHDT and CDR2 YYEEEE.

The chain joins TRBV10-3 to TRBJ2-7; TRBD1 agrees at 10 bases. Per the germline V gene, CDR1 is ENHRY and CDR2 is SYGVKD. V gave up 6 bases and J gave up 3 bases; unmatched junction bases: 5. The CDR3 spans 14 residues. CDR3 in amino acids: CAIRTDRGLYEQYF. The CDR3 bases are TGTGCCATCAGAACTGACAGGGGGCTCTACGAGCAGTACTTC.

The genes are TRBV27 and TRBJ2-7; 12 bases match TRBD1. Germline V gene sequence: CDR1 MNHEY, CDR2 SMNVEV (reference sequence). The junction had 8 bases not matched to a gene; V was cut back by 7 bases and J by 7 bases. This CDR3 region has 14 residues. CDR3 protein: CASNPGQGAQEQYF. For the CDR3, the DNA is TGTGCCAGCAACCCGGGACAGGGGGCTCAAGAGCAGTACTTC.

This clonotype was seen ten or more times. The chain carries TRBV20-1 and TRBJ1-2, with TRBD1 identical over 7 bases. After removal of 0 bases from V and 0 bases from J, the junction contained 4 bases not matched to a gene. The CDR3 consists of 15 residues. Germline V gene data show CDR1 as DFQATT and CDR2 as SNEGSKA (reference sequence). The CDR3 spells CSARETDRTNYGYTF. In DNA, the CDR3 is TGCAGTGCTAGAGAAACGGACAGGACTAACTATGGCTACACCTTC.

This clonotype appeared a few times. The CDR3 loop reads CASSPLKGGAPNYEQYF. CDR3 DNA: TGTGCCAGCAGCCCCCTCAAGGGAGGGGCCCCCAACTACGAGCAGTACTTC. The J gene is TRBJ2-7, the V gene TRBV14, with 7 bases identical to TRBD2. CDR3 length equals 17 residues. V was pared by 4 bases and J by 3 bases, with 15 bases of the junction left unmatched. Germline CDR1 SGHDN, CDR2 FVKESK.

The V gene is TRBV13, the J gene TRBJ2-1; 13 bases align to TRBD2. The J segment lost 0 bases and the V segment lost 3 bases, leaving 5 bases of the junction unmatched. Germline assignment: CDR1 PRHDT and CDR2 FYEKMQ (reference sequence). The CDR3 loop spans 18 amino acids. CDR3 amino acids: CASSFGLAGESSYNEQFF. The DNA for the CDR3 is TGTGCCAGCAGCTTCGGACTAGCGGGAGAAAGCTCCTACAATGAGCAGTTCTTC.

The chain couples TRBV7-9 to TRBJ1-6, with a weak D call TRBD1 (5 bases). V lost 5 bases, J lost 7 bases, and 12 bases lay in between. CDR3 length: 14 residues. Germline V gene sequence: CDR1 SEHNR, CDR2 FQNEAQ (reference sequence). CDR3 in amino acids: CASSTDRDNSPLHF. CDR3 nucleotides: TGTGCCAGCAGCACTGACAGAGACAATTCACCCCTCCACTTT.

This clonotype was observed many times. The chain uses TRBV28 and TRBJ1-4; 8 bases are a match to TRBD1. J was trimmed by 7 bases and V by 2 bases; bases with no gene match: 6. This CDR3 has 15 amino acids. The germline CDR1 and CDR2 sequences are MDHEN and SYDVKM. The DNA of the CDR3 is TGTGCCAGCAGTTTACCACAGACAGGGGCTGAAAAACTGTTTTTT. Encoded protein: CASSLPQTGAEKLFF. The variable domain in full, with the rest retrieved from reference TRBV28 and TRBJ1-4, is DVKVTQSSRYLVKRTGEKVFLECVQDMDHENMFWYRQDPGLGLRLIYFSYDVKMKEKGDIPEGYSVSREKKERFSLILESASTNQTSMYLCASSLPQTGAEKLFFGSGTQLSVL.

At least ten counts were recorded for this clonotype. The J gene is TRBJ2-7, the V gene TRBV2; D possibly corresponds to TRBD2 (7 bases). In germline, CDR1 is SNHLY, CDR2 FYNNEI. Deletions cut 3 bases from V and 0 bases from J, with 12 bases between. CDR3 size: 15 residues. The CDR3 is CASSEGGANSYEQYF. In DNA, the CDR3 is TGTGCCAGCAGTGAGGGGGGGGCAAACTCCTACGAGCAGTACTTC. The variable domain in full, completed from reference TRBV2 and TRBJ2-7, reads EPEVTQTPSHQVTQMGQEVILRCVPISNHLYFYWYRQILGQKVEFLVSFYNNEISEKSEIFDDQFSVERPDGSNFTLKIRSTKLEDSAMYFCASSEGGANSYEQYFGPGTRLTVT.

A few counts support this clonotype. This chain connects TRBV23-1 to TRBJ2-6; D is unresolved. TRBV23-1 is sorted into the ORF group, with uncertain function. The CDR3 loop spans 18 amino acids. Between the trimmed V and J ends, which lost 0 bases and 0 bases, there was a span of 12 bases. As DNA, the CDR3 is TGCGCCAGCAGTCAATCAGGACGACCCCACTCTGGGGCCAACGTCCTGACTTTC. It encodes CASSQSGRPHSGANVLTF.

This chain connects TRBV10-3 to TRBJ2-4; D not resolved. The germline V gene encodes CDR1 ENHRY and CDR2 SYGVKD. Trimming took off 0 bases at V and 5 bases at J, with 5 bases between the two ends. The length of the CDR3 is 13 residues. CDR3 residues: CAISESTENIQYF. CDR3 coding DNA: TGTGCCATCAGTGAGTCGACGGAAAACATTCAGTACTTC.

This clonotype was seen a few times. The rearrangement uses TRBV11-2 and TRBJ2-1, with 9 bases matching TRBD2. Germline lookup yields CDR1 SGHAT and CDR2 FQNNGV. With V trimmed by 1 base and J by 8 bases, 9 bases remained unmatched. The length of the CDR3 is 16 residues. CDR3 amino acids: CASSLVGASGIDEQFF. In DNA form, the CDR3 reads TGTGCCAGCAGCTTAGTTGGGGCTAGCGGGATTGATGAGCAGTTCTTC.

This clonotype came up many times. V is TRBV11-2 and J is TRBJ2-2; a possible D gene is TRBD2 (6 bases). V dropped 1 base and J dropped 6 bases, with 6 bases sitting between them. Germline V gene lookup returns CDR1 SGHAT and CDR2 FQNNGV. The CDR3 consists of 13 residues. In nucleotides, the CDR3 is TGTGCCAGCAGCTTAGCGGGGGCCGGGGAGCTGTTTTTT. Translation: CASSLAGAGELFF.

This clonotype showed up just a few times. The J gene is TRBJ1-2, the V gene TRBV6-5, with a tentative D call TRBD1 (5 bases). Trimming removed 0 bases from V and 3 bases from J, with 11 bases in between. CDR3 length: 15 residues. Per the germline V gene, CDR1 is MNHEY and CDR2 is SVGAGI. This CDR3 is CASSYSMVGDYGYTF. The CDR3 DNA reads TGTGCCAGCAGTTACTCGATGGTAGGGGACTATGGCTACACCTTC.

This clonotype was counted between two and nine times. The rearrangement links TRBV10-3 to TRBJ2-1, with 9 bases fitting TRBD1. Germline CDR1 reads ENHRY; CDR2 reads SYGVKD. This CDR3 is built from 13 residues. V lost 6 bases and J lost 8; bases outside the gene matches: 5. DNA for the CDR3: TGTGCCATCAGCGGACAGGGGCACGATGAGCAGTTCTTC. It encodes CAISGQGHDEQFF.

Here the CDR3 reads CASSPQGQDKQYF. CDR3 DNA: TGTGCCAGCTCACCACAGGGACAGGATAAGCAGTACTTC. The chain links TRBV18 to TRBJ2-7; 8 bases fit TRBD1. This CDR3 is 13 amino acids long. V was pared by 1 base and J by 8 bases, with 4 bases of the junction left unmatched. The germline CDR1 and CDR2 sequences are KGHSH and LQKENI.

This clonotype was detected ten times or more. This chain connects TRBV21-1 to TRBJ1-1; TRBD1 is the table's D call, not checked against the DNA. TRBV21-1 is an annotated pseudogene. The CDR3 is made up of 15 amino acids. Here the CDR3 DNA reads TGTGCCAGCAGCAAAGAGACAGGGGTCTGCACTGAAGCTTTCTTT. Its translation is CASSKETGVCTEAFF.

This clonotype was found a few times. V gene TRBV28 combines with J gene TRBJ2-1; D ambiguous. CDR3 length: 12 residues. The V end lost 3 bases, the J end lost 7 bases, and 7 bases lay between the germline ends. In germline, CDR1 is MDHEN, CDR2 SYDVKM. In DNA form, the CDR3 reads TGTGCCAGCAGTTTCGGGTGGAATGAGCAGTTCTTC. It encodes CASSFGWNEQFF.